The T cell receptor beta chain described here comes from a study of vaccination effects on CD4 cells after COVID-19. To note about this clone: What it recognizes is unknown.

The junction had 20 bases not matched to a gene; V was cut back by 5 bases and J by 13 bases. The CDR3 length is 16 residues. Per the germline V gene, CDR1 is LGHDT and CDR2 is YNNKEL (reference sequence). Study-wide results and caveats: Pronounced clonal contraction occurred in clones induced by infection and by vaccine late after vaccination. From healthy vaccinees, only 1 of 255 vaccine-induced clones also reacted to common cold coronaviruses.

Generated by immunoSEQ multiplex PCR, the TCRdb table keeps only in-frame clones and is missing some. The sample gives around 59,000 clones, around 82% of which show up once; 2% is in the top ten. Using viral peptide pools, the ViraFEST assay grew out antigen-specific CD4+ T cells prior to sequencing. The culture ran for around 10 days before CD4+ T cells were isolated. Vaccine administered to participants consisted of two doses of either BNT162b2 or mRNA-1273. Cells had half their medium changed to IL-2 medium on days 3 and 7. The TCR sequence derives from a human donor who received a COVID-19 vaccine. The genes are TRBV3-1 (or the pseudogene TRBV3-2) and TRBJ2-1; TRBD1 agrees at 7 bases. The sample was CD4+ T cells from PBMCs cultured with HCoV-OC43 spike peptides, taken after COVID-19 vaccination. Noted subset: HCoV-OC43 spike overlapping peptide pool stimulation. The CDR3 coding sequence is TGTGCCAGCAGCTCTCGAACCGGGACAGCCACAGCAATCCAGTTCTTC. Encoded protein: CASSSRTGTATAIQFF.